This entry features one TCR beta chain sequence. This table comes from immunoSEQ multiplex PCR, and its TCRdb copy is limited to in-frame clones, with some not included. The sample yields around 120,000 clones, about 90% seen once. These data originate in a study of T cell responses to AZD1222 COVID-19 vaccine. This CDR3 region has 16 residues. CDR1 is LNHDA and CDR2 is SQIVND in the germline V gene (reference sequence). The V gene end was trimmed by 3 bases and the J gene end by 4 bases; junction bases not matched to a gene: 8. Sequenced material: peripheral blood, taken 28 days after the second AZD1222 dose. The TCR comes from an adult who received the AZD1222 COVID-19 vaccine. The chain employs TRBV19 and TRBJ1-5; 8 bases are shared with TRBD1. CDR3 in DNA: TGTGCCAGTAGTATTTGGACAGGGCGGGAGAATCAGCCCCAGCATTTT. Translating it yields CASSIWTGRENQPQHF. The full variable domain, rest sourced from reference TRBV19 and TRBJ1-5, is DGGITQSPKYLFRKEGQNVTLSCEQNLNHDAMYWYRQDPGQGLRLIYYSQIVNDFQKGDIAEGYSVSREKKESFPLTVTSAQKNPTAFYLCASSIWTGRENQPQHFGDGTRLSIL.